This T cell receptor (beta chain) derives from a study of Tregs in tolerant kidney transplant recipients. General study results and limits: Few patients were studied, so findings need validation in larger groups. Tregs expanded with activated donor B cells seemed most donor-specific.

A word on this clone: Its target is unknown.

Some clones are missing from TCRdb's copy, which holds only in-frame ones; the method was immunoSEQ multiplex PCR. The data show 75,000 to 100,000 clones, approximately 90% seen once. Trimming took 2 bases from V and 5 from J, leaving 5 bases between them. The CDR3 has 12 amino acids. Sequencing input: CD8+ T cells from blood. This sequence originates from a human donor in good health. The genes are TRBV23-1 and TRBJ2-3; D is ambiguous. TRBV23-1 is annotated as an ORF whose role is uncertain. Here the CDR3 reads CASSQRGDTQYF. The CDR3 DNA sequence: TGCGCCAGCAGTCAAAGAGGAGATACGCAGTATTTT.